This record concerns one T cell receptor beta chain sequence. Its antigen is unidentified. Per germline, CDR1 MNHEY and CDR2 SVGAGI. Trimming took off 7 bases at V and 6 bases at J, with 18 bases between the two ends. The CDR3 length is 14 residues. These data come from a study of shared clonotypes between healthy human individuals. Study results and caveats: Researchers sampled only blood; tissue repertoires likely differ. Although depth was large, rarefaction showed that sequencing of the sorted subsets was incomplete.

It was 150 to 200 ng DNA, 33,000 or so T cell genomes, that sorted-subset replicate PCRs used. The table came from immunoSEQ multiplex PCR; TCRdb's copy has only in-frame clones and leaves some out. The sample lists a few million clones, roughly 93% seen once, with under 0.45% in the top ten. This receptor was obtained from a man younger than 35 in good health. Some clones in this sample may be carry-over from other donors' samples. What was sequenced was naive CD4+ T cells from PBMCs. Subset of the sample: CD45RA+ positively selected. The genes are TRBV6-5 and TRBJ1-2; D is ambiguous. CDR3 region: CASTDNYWENGYTF. In DNA form, the CDR3 reads TGTGCCAGCACCGATAATTACTGGGAAAATGGCTACACCTTC.